Presented here are 27 T cell receptor beta chains from one specimen sequenced in a study of T cells in Graves' hyperthyroidism and ophthalmopathy. Amplification targeted TCR beta CDR3 regions from RNA transcripts. Primed by the HTBI set, a first-round RT-PCR was run on the TCR CDR3. TCRdb re-called the multiplex PCR reads through MiXCR, storing one row per CDR3 protein. The sample contains about 260,000 distinct CDR3 sequences, 22% of which appear only once. The source material was blood. The receptors come from a man aged 30 to 39 with Graves' ophthalmopathy.

The chain recombines TRBV20-1 with TRBJ2-7, with 12 positions matching TRBD2. V was clipped by 7 bases and J by 3 bases; unmatched bases: 16. Germline V CDR1 and CDR2: DFQATT, SNEGSKA (reference sequence). The CDR3 runs to 17 residues. This CDR3 reads CSGLKTYGLAGIYEQYF. The CDR3 coding sequence is TGCAGTGGCCTTAAGACCTACGGACTAGCGGGGATCTACGAGCAGTACTTC.

In regard to this clonotype: A much larger clone differs by one base, so this may be a read error. CDR3 nucleotide sequence: TGTGCCAGCAGTTGGGACAAACCCCGCACTGAAGCTTTCTTT. This encodes CASSWDKPRTEAFF. The V and J genes are TRBV3-1 and TRBJ1-1, with D perhaps TRBD1 (6 bases). CDR3 length: 14 residues. V gave up 6 bases and J gave up 4 bases, with 15 bases separating them. CDR1 and CDR2 (germline): LGHDT, YNNKEL (reference sequence).

This rearrangement joins TRBV11-2 to TRBJ2-1; the D gene is possibly TRBD2 (5 bases). The CDR3 sequence is 15 residues long. Deletions cut 4 bases from V and 6 bases from J, with 16 bases between. The germline CDR1 and CDR2 sequences are SGHAT and FQNNGV. CDR3 protein: CASSYGLETGNEQFF. The CDR3 coding sequence is TGTGCCAGCAGCTACGGACTGGAGACGGGCAATGAGCAGTTCTTC.

The table lists this clonotype with many counts. The chain couples TRBV30 to TRBJ2-2; D gene uncertain. The germline V gene encodes CDR1 GTSNPN and CDR2 SVGIG (reference sequence). The CDR3 sequence is 14 residues long. V lost 2 bases and J 0 bases, leaving 7 bases between the germline ends. CDR3 sequence reads: CAWSQHANTGELFF. In nucleotides, the CDR3 is TGTGCCTGGAGTCAGCACGCGAACACCGGGGAGCTGTTTTTT.

This clonotype was counted many times. The CDR3 DNA reads TGTGCCAGCAGTTCAGCGGGAGAGGGCGATGAGCAGTTCTTC. This translates into CASSSAGEGDEQFF. V gene TRBV28 combines with J gene TRBJ2-1, with 8 bases lining up with TRBD2. V was pared by 4 bases and J by 8 bases, with 7 bases of the junction left unmatched. The CDR3 contains 14 residues. The germline gives CDR1 MDHEN, CDR2 SYDVKM.

V and J are TRBV15 and TRBJ2-7; 9 nucleotides line up with TRBD2. This CDR3 contains 16 residues. The V gene end was trimmed by 1 base and the J gene end by 5 bases; junction bases not matched to a gene: 9. The germline CDR1 and CDR2 sequences are LNHNV and YYDKDF (reference sequence). In DNA, the CDR3 is TGTGCCACCAGCAGAGCGGGGCGGGAGGGCCTGAACGAGCAGTACTTC. It translates to CATSRAGREGLNEQYF.

This clonotype was counted ten times or more. The gene calls are TRBV6-2 or TRBV6-3 and TRBJ1-2; the D gene is possibly TRBD1 (5 bases). The CDR3 contains 16 residues. The V end lost 7 bases, the J end lost 2 bases, and 20 bases lay between the germline ends. Germline V gene sequence: CDR1 MNHEY, CDR2 SVGEGT. The CDR3 region has the DNA TGTGCCAGCACCCGACCGGGTCTCCAGGGAAACTATGGCTACACCTTC. This sequence encodes CASTRPGLQGNYGYTF.

Ten or more counts support this clonotype. The gene calls are TRBV11-2 and TRBJ2-7; TRBD1 aligns across 10 bases. CDR3 length: 18 amino acids. The germline V gene encodes CDR1 SGHAT and CDR2 FQNNGV. J lost 1 base, V lost 5 bases, and 14 bases had no gene match. The CDR3 bases are TGTGCCAGCAGCACCACAAACCGGGACAGGGGCAAATCCTACGAGCAGTACTTC. Translated, it gives CASSTTNRDRGKSYEQYF.

The chain uses TRBV5-8 and TRBJ2-5; the match to TRBD1 covers 9 bases. After removal of 5 bases from V and 3 bases from J, the junction contained 2 bases not matched to a gene. The CDR3 is 13 amino acids. Germline values: CDR1 SGHTS, CDR2 YDEGEE. CDR3 in amino acids: CASRGQGKETQYF. CDR3 DNA: TGTGCCAGCAGGGGACAGGGAAAAGAGACCCAGTACTTC.

This clonotype was seen repeatedly, ten times or more. The chain recombines TRBV6-1 with TRBJ2-7, with TRBD2 identical over 8 bases. The CDR3 is 17 residues long. With V trimmed by 6 bases and J by 3 bases, 16 bases remained unmatched. Germline V gene lookup returns CDR1 MNHNS and CDR2 SASEGT. The CDR3 is CASSSIQGSGVIYEQYF. In DNA form, the CDR3 reads TGTGCCAGCAGCTCTATTCAGGGTAGCGGGGTCATCTACGAGCAGTACTTC.

This clonotype was counted only a few times. The chain carries TRBV7-3 and TRBJ2-1, with D perhaps matching TRBD2 (6 bases). Germline CDR1 is SGHTA and CDR2 is FQGTGA. Between the trimmed V and J ends, which lost 4 bases and 5 bases, there was a span of 6 bases. This CDR3 has 12 residues. The CDR3 coding sequence is TGTGCCAGCAGCTCGGGGGACAATGAGCAGTTCTTC. It codes for CASSSGDNEQFF.

This clonotype has a handful of counts. CDR3 nucleotides: TGTGCCACCAGCAGAGGACGGACAGGGACGAATCAGCCCCAGCATTTT. Protein: CATSRGRTGTNQPQHF. The genes are TRBV15 and TRBJ1-5; 8 bases are shared with TRBD1. Trimming cost V 1 base and J 4 bases; bases outside gene matches: 6. The length of the CDR3 is 16 residues. Germline V gene sequence: CDR1 LNHNV, CDR2 YYDKDF (reference sequence).

This chain uses TRBV3-1 with TRBJ1-5; the D gene is possibly TRBD1 (6 bases). This CDR3 has 16 amino acids. With 3 bases removed from V and 2 bases from J, the gap between germline ends came to 14 bases. From germline, CDR1 is LGHDT and CDR2 YNNKEL (reference sequence). The CDR3 loop reads CASSQARGGGNQPQHF. The CDR3 DNA reads TGTGCCAGCAGCCAGGCTAGGGGGGGGGGCAATCAGCCCCAGCATTTT.

This chain connects TRBV7-6 to TRBJ2-7; D is possibly TRBD1 or TRBD2 (5 bases each). The germline V and J ends were trimmed by 5 bases and 3 bases, with 11 bases remaining between them. Germline lookup yields CDR1 SGHVS and CDR2 FNYEAQ. The CDR3 consists of 13 residues. DNA of the CDR3: TGTGCCAGCAGCAGGGACCTGATCTACGAGCAGTACTTC. Translation gives CASSRDLIYEQYF.

The V gene is TRBV7-8, the J gene TRBJ1-3; TRBD1 is a possible D gene (6 bases). Trimming removed 4 bases at V and 0 bases at J, with 16 bases between. This CDR3 has 17 residues. Germline V gives CDR1 SGHVS, CDR2 FQNEAQ. The CDR3 nucleotides read TGTGCCAGCAGCTCCTACTATGAGGGGGGCTCTGGAAACACCATATATTTT. Encoded protein: CASSSYYEGGSGNTIYF.

This clonotype was detected ten times or more. The rearrangement joins TRBV27 to TRBJ2-7; the match to TRBD2 covers 13 bases. Germline trimming cut 6 bases from V and 1 base from J; bases unmatched to any gene: 9. Germline V CDR1 and CDR2: MNHEY, SMNVEV (reference sequence). The CDR3 loop spans 17 amino acids. The chain's CDR3 is CASRIIGTSGTSYEQYF. The CDR3 DNA follows: TGTGCCAGCAGGATAATAGGGACTAGCGGGACTTCCTACGAGCAGTACTTC.

The chain couples TRBV7-9 to TRBJ1-3, with D possibly TRBD1 on 6 matching bases. Trimming left V 5 bases short and J 0 bases short, with 14 bases between. CDR3 length: 16 residues. Germline V gene sequence: CDR1 SEHNR, CDR2 FQNEAQ (reference sequence). The DNA of the CDR3 is TGTGCCAGCAGCCTCGGACAGCCTCTCTCTGGAAACACCATATATTTT. Translation: CASSLGQPLSGNTIYF.

This rearrangement joins TRBV11-2 to TRBJ1-1; D gene uncertain. V shed 4 bases and J shed 4 bases, with 25 bases lying between them. In germline, CDR1 is SGHAT, CDR2 FQNNGV. The CDR3 has 18 residues. CDR3: CASSSRRMGNWAATEAFF. The CDR3 nucleotides read TGTGCCAGCAGCTCCCGGAGGATGGGAAATTGGGCTGCCACTGAAGCTTTCTTT.

The table lists this clonotype with a few counts. The gene calls are TRBV2 and TRBJ2-2, with TRBD1 matching 8 bases. Looked up from germline, CDR1 is SNHLY and CDR2 is FYNNEI. V dropped 7 bases and J dropped 6; count of bases not matched to a gene: 4. The CDR3 runs 13 residues. The CDR3 nucleotides are TGTGCCAGCAACCGGGACAGGCCCGGGGAGCTGTTTTTT. It encodes CASNRDRPGELFF. The full variable domain, in which reference TRBV2 and TRBJ2-2 provide the parts outside the CDR3, is EPEVTQTPSHQVTQMGQEVILRCVPISNHLYFYWYRQILGQKVEFLVSFYNNEISEKSEIFDDQFSVERPDGSNFTLKIRSTKLEDSAMYFCASNRDRPGELFFGEGSRLTVL.

V and J are TRBV30 and TRBJ2-3; 7 positions match TRBD2. V gave up 2 bases and J gave up 4 bases; unmatched junction bases: 12. The CDR3 has 16 residues. The germline gives CDR1 GTSNPN, CDR2 SVGIG (reference sequence). CDR3 protein: CAWSPLAVSGADTQYF. Written as DNA, the CDR3 is TGTGCCTGGAGTCCCTTAGCCGTGAGCGGGGCAGATACGCAGTATTTT.

The rearrangement links TRBV27 to TRBJ1-2; TRBD1 matches 9 bases. J was trimmed by 8 bases and V by 5 bases; bases with no gene match: 9. This CDR3 has 14 amino acids. Germline CDR1 reads MNHEY; CDR2 reads SMNVEV (reference sequence). CDR3 nucleotide sequence: TGTGCCAGCAGTCCGGGACAGGGCGGGGAGGGCTACACCTTC. Translated, it gives CASSPGQGGEGYTF.

Only a few counts were recorded for this clonotype. A read error may account for a junction end that differs from germline. The chain has TRBV20-1 and TRBJ2-5; weak D call: TRBD2 (6 bases). The CDR3 has 14 amino acids. Germline V gives CDR1 DFQATT, CDR2 SNEGSKA (reference sequence). DNA for the CDR3: TGCAGTGCTAGAGATGTCGCACTAGCTGACACCCTGAACTTC. Its translation is CSARDVALADTLNF.

This clonotype came up many times. The rearrangement links TRBV18 to TRBJ2-7; D gene ambiguous. The CDR3 runs to 12 residues. Trimming pared 6 bases from V and 1 base from J, leaving 7 bases between. Per the germline V gene, CDR1 is KGHSH and CDR2 is LQKENI. The CDR3 DNA follows: TGTGCCAGCTCCGGGCGTTCCTACGAGCAGTACTTC. This encodes CASSGRSYEQYF.

This chain links TRBV6-1 with TRBJ2-2, with D perhaps matching TRBD1 (5 bases). V was clipped by 8 bases and J by 0 bases, with 16 bases between them. The CDR3 covers 16 residues. CDR1 is MNHNS, CDR2 SASEGT, per germline. CDR3 sequence reads: CASQKGQGTNTGELFF. The CDR3 DNA is TGTGCCAGCCAAAAAGGGCAGGGTACGAACACCGGGGAGCTGTTTTTT.

This rearrangement joins TRBV7-6 to TRBJ1-5; perhaps TRBD1 as D (5 bases). Germline values: CDR1 SGHVS, CDR2 FNYEAQ. The CDR3 contains 20 residues. Trimming stripped 4 bases from V and 0 bases from J, with 25 bases between. The CDR3 DNA follows: TGTGCCAGCAGCTCCAGACCAGGGAGTCAATCACGTTATAGCAATCAGCCCCAGCATTTT. The encoded protein is CASSSRPGSQSRYSNQPQHF. Combining the CDR3 with reference TRBV7-6 and TRBJ1-5 gives the whole variable domain GAGVSQSPRYKVTKRGQDVALRCDPISGHVSLYWYRQALGQGPEFLTYFNYEAQQDKSGLPNDRFSAERPEGSISTLTIQRTEQRDSAMYRCASSSRPGSQSRYSNQPQHFGDGTRLSIL.

This clonotype was detected ten times or more. The gene calls are TRBV5-1 and TRBJ2-1; 9 bases line up with TRBD2. The V segment lost 0 bases and the J segment 3 bases; nucleotides outside the gene matches: 4. This CDR3 has 16 residues. Per germline, CDR1 SGHRS and CDR2 YFSETQ. The CDR3 DNA is TGCGCCAGCAGCTTGGGACTAGCGGATCACTACAATGAGCAGTTCTTC. Translated: CASSLGLADHYNEQFF.

This clonotype was recorded many times. V is TRBV12-3 or TRBV12-4 and J is TRBJ2-4, with D unclear. Trimming shortened V by 7 bases and J by 2 bases, and 9 bases separated the two germline ends. The CDR3 sequence is 13 residues long. The CDR3 coding sequence is TGTGCCAGCACCTCCGGGTCCAAAAACATTCAGTACTTC. This translates into CASTSGSKNIQYF.